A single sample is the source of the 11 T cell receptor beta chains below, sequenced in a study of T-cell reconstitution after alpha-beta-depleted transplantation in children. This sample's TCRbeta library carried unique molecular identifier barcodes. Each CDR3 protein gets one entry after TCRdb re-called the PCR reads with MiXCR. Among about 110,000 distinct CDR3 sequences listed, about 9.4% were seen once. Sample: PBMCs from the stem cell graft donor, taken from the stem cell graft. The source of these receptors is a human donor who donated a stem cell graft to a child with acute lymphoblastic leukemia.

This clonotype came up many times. The CDR3 spells CASSLRGTGGVNTEAFF. Written as DNA, the CDR3 is TGCGCCAGCAGCTTGAGGGGGACAGGGGGCGTGAACACTGAAGCTTTCTTT. The chain couples TRBV5-1 to TRBJ1-1; 12 bases align to TRBD1. CDR3 length: 17 residues. Germline V gives CDR1 SGHRS, CDR2 YFSETQ. J was trimmed by 0 bases and V by 1 base; bases with no gene match: 4. The full variable domain, in which reference TRBV5-1 and TRBJ1-1 provide the parts outside the CDR3, is KAGVTQTPRYLIKTRGQQVTLSCSPISGHRSVSWYQQTPGQGLQFLFEYFSETQRNKGNFPGRFSGRQFSNSRSEMNVSTLELGDSALYLCASSLRGTGGVNTEAFFGQGTRLTVV.

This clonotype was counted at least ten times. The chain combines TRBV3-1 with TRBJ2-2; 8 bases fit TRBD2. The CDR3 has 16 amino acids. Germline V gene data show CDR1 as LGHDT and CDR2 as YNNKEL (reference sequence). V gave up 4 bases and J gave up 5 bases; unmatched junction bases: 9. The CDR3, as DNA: TGTGCCAGCAGCCGGGCTGGACTAGCCCAGACCGGGGAGCTGTTTTTT. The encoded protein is CASSRAGLAQTGELFF.

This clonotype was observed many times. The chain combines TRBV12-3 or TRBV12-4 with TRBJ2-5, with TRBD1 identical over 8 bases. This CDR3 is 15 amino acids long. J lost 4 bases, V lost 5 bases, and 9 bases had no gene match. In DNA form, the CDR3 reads TGTGCCAGCAGTGATGGGACAGGTTCAACAGAGACCCAGTACTTC. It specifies CASSDGTGSTETQYF.

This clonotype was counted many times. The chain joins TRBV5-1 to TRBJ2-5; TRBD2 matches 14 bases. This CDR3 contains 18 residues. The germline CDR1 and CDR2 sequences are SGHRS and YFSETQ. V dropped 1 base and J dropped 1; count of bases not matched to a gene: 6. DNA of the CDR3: TGCGCCAGCAGCTTGCCCGGGACTAGCGGGAGCTTCCAAGAGACCCAGTACTTC. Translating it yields CASSLPGTSGSFQETQYF.

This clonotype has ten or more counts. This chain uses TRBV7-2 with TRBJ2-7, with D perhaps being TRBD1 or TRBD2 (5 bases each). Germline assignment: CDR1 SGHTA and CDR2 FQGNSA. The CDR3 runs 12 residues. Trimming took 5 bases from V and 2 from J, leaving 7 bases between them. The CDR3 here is CASSGGPYEQYF. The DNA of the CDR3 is TGTGCCAGCAGCGGGGGACCCTACGAGCAGTACTTC.

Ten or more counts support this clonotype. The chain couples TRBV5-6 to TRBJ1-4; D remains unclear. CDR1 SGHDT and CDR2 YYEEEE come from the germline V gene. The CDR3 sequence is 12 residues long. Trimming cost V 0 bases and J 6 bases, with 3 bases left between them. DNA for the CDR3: TGTGCCAGCAGCTTGGGACATGAAAAACTGTTTTTT. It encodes CASSLGHEKLFF.

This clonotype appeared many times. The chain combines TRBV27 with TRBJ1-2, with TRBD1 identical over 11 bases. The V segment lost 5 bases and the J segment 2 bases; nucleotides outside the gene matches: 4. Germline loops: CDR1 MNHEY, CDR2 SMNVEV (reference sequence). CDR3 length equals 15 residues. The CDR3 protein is CASSLDRGRNYGYTF. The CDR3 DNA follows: TGTGCCAGCAGTCTGGACAGGGGGCGGAACTATGGCTACACCTTC.

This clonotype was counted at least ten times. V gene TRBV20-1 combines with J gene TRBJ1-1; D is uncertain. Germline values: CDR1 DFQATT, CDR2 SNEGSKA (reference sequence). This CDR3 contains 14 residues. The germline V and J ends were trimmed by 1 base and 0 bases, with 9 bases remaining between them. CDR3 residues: CSARVLRLNTEAFF. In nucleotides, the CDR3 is TGCAGTGCTAGAGTCCTGAGGCTGAACACTGAAGCTTTCTTT.

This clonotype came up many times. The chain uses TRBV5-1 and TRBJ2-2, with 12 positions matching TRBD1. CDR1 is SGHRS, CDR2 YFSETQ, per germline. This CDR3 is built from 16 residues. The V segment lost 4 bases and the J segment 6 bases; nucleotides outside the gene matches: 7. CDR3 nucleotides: TGCGCCAGCAGCGACCCGGGACAGGGGGCGGCCGGGGAGCTGTTTTTT. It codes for CASSDPGQGAAGELFF.

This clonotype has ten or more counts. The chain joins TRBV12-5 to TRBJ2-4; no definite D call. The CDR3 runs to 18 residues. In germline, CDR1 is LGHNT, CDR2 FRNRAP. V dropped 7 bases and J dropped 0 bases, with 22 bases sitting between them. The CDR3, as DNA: TGTGCTAGTGCCTATAGTCCTATCGCCGCGCGAGCCAAAAACATTCAGTACTTC. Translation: CASAYSPIAARAKNIQYF. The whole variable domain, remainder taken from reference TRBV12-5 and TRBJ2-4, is DARVTQTPRHKVTEMGQEVTMRCQPILGHNTVFWYRQTMMQGLELLAYFRNRAPLDDSGMPKDRFSAEMPDATLATLKIQPSEPRDSAVYFCASAYSPIAARAKNIQYFGAGTRLSVL.

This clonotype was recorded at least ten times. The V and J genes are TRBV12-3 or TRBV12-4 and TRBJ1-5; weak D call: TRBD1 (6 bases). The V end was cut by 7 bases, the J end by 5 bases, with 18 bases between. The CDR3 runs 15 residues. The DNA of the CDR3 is TGTGCCAGCAAAACGGACAGCCGTTCGCATCAGCCCCAGCATTTT. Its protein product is CASKTDSRSHQPQHF.